Detailed here is one T cell receptor (beta chain). Germline V gene sequence: CDR1 WSHSY, CDR2 SAAADI. This CDR3 has 18 residues. V lost 8 bases to trimming and J lost 6 bases; unmatched junction nucleotides: 23. Authors' data handling: Quantification of nucleated cells was approximated via reference gene primer amplification. Assay used: immunoSEQ multiplex PCR; TCRdb lists only in-frame clones, some missing. V, J and clone size derive from that table, while D and trimming were established from the DNA sequence. The repertoire has roughly 250,000 clones, roughly 84% of them found once; the top ten carry 0.75% to 0.95%. The data belong to a study of blood T cell repertoires in COVID-19. Study summary: The United States, Italy and Spain provided the acute and convalescent COVID-19 samples. The cDNA or gDNA used as material had been derived from T cells, B-cell-depleted T cells, or PBMCs.

This rearrangement joins TRBV10-2 to TRBJ1-2; 8 nucleotides line up with TRBD1. The clonotype was recovered from a human donor with COVID-19, enrolled during active disease. The donor label of this sample is uncertain. Sequenced sample: peripheral blood. The CDR3 region is CASRRGSRTGQSTDGYTF. The CDR3 bases are TGCGCCAGCCGTAGGGGTTCCCGGACAGGGCAATCAACTGATGGCTACACCTTC.